This T cell receptor beta chain was obtained from a study of response to subunit inactivated influenza vaccine. From the RT-PCR reads, TCRdb called clonotypes with MiXCR, one entry per CDR3 protein. The sample has 650,000 to 800,000 distinct CDR3 sequences, under 20% seen once. The CDR3 has 12 amino acids. The ends were cut back, 4 bases at V and 6 bases at J, with 13 bases in the middle. Per the germline V gene, CDR1 is SQVTM and CDR2 is ANQGSEA. Sample: PBMCs from blood, taken more than 4 days after vaccination. This clonotype was obtained from a man between 50 and 59 years old who received an inactivated influenza vaccine. The V call is TRBV29-1, the J call TRBJ2-7; a possible D gene is TRBD1 (5 bases). This chain's CDR3 is CSVVGQGFEQYF. CDR3 bases: TGCAGCGTTGTAGGCCAGGGTTTCGAGCAGTACTTC.